This T cell receptor beta chain emerged from a study of blood T cells in healthy people across ages. The study's findings and limits: Diversity estimates from one million T cells were considered underestimates.

This CDR3 comprises 14 residues. Trimming took 1 base from V and 5 from J, leaving 11 bases between them. The germline gives CDR1 LGHNA, CDR2 YSLEER. In regard to this clonotype: As yet, its antigen is unknown.

Next came a second PCR, run for about 6 to 12 cycles, which used a sample-barcoded 5' primer along with a J-beta primer mix. TCRdb re-called the 5' RACE reads with MiXCR, one entry per CDR3 protein. The sample lists roughly 1.4 million distinct CDR3 sequences, around 59% seen once, with over 5% in the top ten. This chain uses TRBV4-3 with TRBJ1-1, with unresolved D. This clonotype was sampled from a man aged 18 to 30 in good health. Sequencing was carried out using blood. This CDR3 is CASSQVPNRTEAFF. The CDR3 DNA follows: TGCGCCAGCAGCCAAGTCCCAAATCGAACTGAAGCTTTCTTT.